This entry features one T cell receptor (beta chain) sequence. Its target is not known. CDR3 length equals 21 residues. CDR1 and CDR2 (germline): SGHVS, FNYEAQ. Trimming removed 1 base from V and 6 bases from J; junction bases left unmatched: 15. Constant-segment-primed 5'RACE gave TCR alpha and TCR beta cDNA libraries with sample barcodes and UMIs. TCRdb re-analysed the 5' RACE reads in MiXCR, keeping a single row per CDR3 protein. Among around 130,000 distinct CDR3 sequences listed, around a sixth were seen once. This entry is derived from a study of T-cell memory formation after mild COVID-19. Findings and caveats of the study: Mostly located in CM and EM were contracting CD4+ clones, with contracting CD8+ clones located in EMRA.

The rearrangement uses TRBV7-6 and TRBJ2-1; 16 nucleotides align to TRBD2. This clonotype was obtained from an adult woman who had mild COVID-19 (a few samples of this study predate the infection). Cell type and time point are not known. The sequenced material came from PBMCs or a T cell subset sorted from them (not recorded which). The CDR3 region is CASSLGLPGLAGGPRFNEQFF. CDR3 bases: TGTGCCAGCAGCTTAGGCTTGCCGGGACTAGCGGGGGGGCCTAGGTTCAATGAGCAGTTCTTC. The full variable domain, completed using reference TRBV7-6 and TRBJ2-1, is GAGVSQSPRYKVTKRGQDVALRCDPISGHVSLYWYRQALGQGPEFLTYFNYEAQQDKSGLPNDRFSAERPEGSISTLTIQRTEQRDSAMYRCASSLGLPGLAGGPRFNEQFFGPGTRLTVL.